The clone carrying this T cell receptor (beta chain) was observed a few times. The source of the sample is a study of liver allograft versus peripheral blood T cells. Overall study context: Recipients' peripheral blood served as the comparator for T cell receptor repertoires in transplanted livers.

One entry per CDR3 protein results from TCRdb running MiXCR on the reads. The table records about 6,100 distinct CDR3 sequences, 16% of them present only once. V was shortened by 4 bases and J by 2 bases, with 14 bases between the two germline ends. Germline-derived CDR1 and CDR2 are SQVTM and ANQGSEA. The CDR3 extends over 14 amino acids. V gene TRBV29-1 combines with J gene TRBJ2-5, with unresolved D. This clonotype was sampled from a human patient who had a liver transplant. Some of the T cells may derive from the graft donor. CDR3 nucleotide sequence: TGCAGCGTTGTGTCGGTGGTGGGGCAAGAGACCCAGTACTTC. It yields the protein CSVVSVVGQETQYF.